This T cell receptor beta chain appears in the sequencing data of a study of blood T cell repertoires in COVID-19. For the study at large: The study drew acute and convalescent COVID-19 samples from the United States, Italy and Spain. PBMCs, B-cell-depleted T cells, or T cells were the source of the cDNA or gDNA that made up the material.

As processed by the authors: Reference gene primer amplification in the assay estimated nucleated cell counts. Libraries were prepared by immunoSEQ multiplex PCR; TCRdb keeps only in-frame clonotypes and omits some of them. The V and J calls and clone size are taken from that table; D and trimming were inferred from the DNA. The sample has approximately 360,000 clones, around 89% seen once. V shed 0 bases and J 4 bases; nucleotides not matched to a gene: 2. This CDR3 comprises 16 residues. Germline V gives CDR1 LNHDA, CDR2 SQIVND (reference sequence). The source of this sequence is a man between 35 and 55 years old with acute or convalescent COVID-19. The V call is TRBV19, the J call TRBJ2-7; 14 bases agree with TRBD2. The specimen sequenced was peripheral blood. The CDR3 coding sequence is TGTGCCAGTAGTATAGACGGACTAGCGGGGGGTTACGAGCAGTACTTC. The encoded protein is CASSIDGLAGGYEQYF.